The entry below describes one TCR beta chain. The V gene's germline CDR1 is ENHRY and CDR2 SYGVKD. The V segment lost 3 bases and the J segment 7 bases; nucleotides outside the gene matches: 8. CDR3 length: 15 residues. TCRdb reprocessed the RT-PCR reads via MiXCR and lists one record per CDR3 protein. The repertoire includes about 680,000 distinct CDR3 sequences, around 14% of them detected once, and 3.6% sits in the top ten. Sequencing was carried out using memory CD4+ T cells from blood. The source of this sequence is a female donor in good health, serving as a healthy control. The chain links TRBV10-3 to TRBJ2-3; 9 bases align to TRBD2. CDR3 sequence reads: CAISEASGIGNTQYF. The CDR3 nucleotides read TGTGCCATCAGTGAAGCTAGCGGGATAGGCAATACGCAGTATTTT.